This T cell receptor (beta chain) comes out of a study of siplizumab effects on memory and regulatory T cells. Study-level results: Only a minority of proliferating CD4+ or CD8+ clones had an assignable naive or memory phenotype, with roughly 80-95% lacking one.

Worth noting for this clone: Its antigen is not known.

The CDR3 loop spans 15 amino acids. The germline gives CDR1 SGHAT, CDR2 FQNNGV. V gave up 4 bases and J gave up 3 bases; unmatched junction bases: 4. Repertoires were generated with immunoSEQ multiplex PCR, while TCRdb's copy carries only in-frame clones and drops some. The sample includes about 100,000 clones, about 91% seen only once; the top ten take around 0.68%. The sample was Tregs sorted from blood. The clonotype originates from a human donor in good health. V and J are TRBV11-2 and TRBJ2-7; 12 nucleotides line up with TRBD2. The CDR3 is CASSSGLAGSYEQYF. In DNA, the CDR3 is TGTGCCAGCAGCTCTGGACTAGCGGGGAGCTACGAGCAGTACTTC.